This T cell receptor beta chain is drawn from a study of control samples from healthy donors and cancer patients. The CDR3 has 18 residues. Produced via immunoSEQ multiplex PCR; TCRdb's table is partial and in-frame only. The table includes roughly 59,000 clones, more than 90% detected once. Sequencing was done on a sample of PBMCs. The receptor was derived from a man between 40 and 49 years old with colorectal cancer. The rearrangement uses TRBV21-1 and TRBJ1-5. TRBV21-1 is a pseudogene. CDR3 amino acids: CASTLSTPRADWNQPQHF. Written as DNA, the CDR3 is TGTGCCAGCACCCTTAGTACTCCACGGGCAGATTGGAATCAGCCCCAGCATTTT.